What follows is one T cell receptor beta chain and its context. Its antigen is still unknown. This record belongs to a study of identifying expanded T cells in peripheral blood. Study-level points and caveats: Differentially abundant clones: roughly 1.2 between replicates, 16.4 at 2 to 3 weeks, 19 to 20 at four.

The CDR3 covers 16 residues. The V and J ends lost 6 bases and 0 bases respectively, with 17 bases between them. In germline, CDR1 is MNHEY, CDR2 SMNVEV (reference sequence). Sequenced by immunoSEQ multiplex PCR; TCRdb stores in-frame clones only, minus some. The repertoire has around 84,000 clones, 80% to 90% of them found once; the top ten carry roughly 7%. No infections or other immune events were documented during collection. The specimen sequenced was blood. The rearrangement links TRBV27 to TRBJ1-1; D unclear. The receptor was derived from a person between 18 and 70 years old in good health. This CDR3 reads CASSSIHSALNTEAFF. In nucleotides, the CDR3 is TGTGCCAGCAGCTCAATTCACAGCGCCCTGAACACTGAAGCTTTCTTT.